One and the same sample provided the 24 T cell receptor beta chains below, sequenced in a study of cytomegalovirus exposure and HLA in healthy donors. In the PCR, 60 Vbeta and 13 Jbeta primers were used. The repertoire was sequenced with immunoSEQ multiplex PCR; TCRdb's copy has only in-frame clones and lacks some. The sample contains about 100,000 clones, roughly 70% of which appear only once. Sequencing was done on a sample of PBMCs. The source of these receptors is a man aged 40-49 years in good health and CMV-seropositive.

The V call is TRBV9, the J call TRBJ2-5; D is perhaps TRBD2 (7 bases). Germline lookup yields CDR1 SGDLS and CDR2 YYNGEE. V gave up 0 bases and J gave up 4 bases, with 19 bases separating them. CDR3 length equals 17 residues. The DNA for the CDR3 is TGTGCCAGCAGCGTAGGGGGGGGACAACTATCGGGAGAGACCCAGTACTTC. Translated, it gives CASSVGGGQLSGETQYF.

The rearrangement joins TRBV11-2 to TRBJ1-2, with no clear D. V lost 0 bases and J lost 0, with 2 bases in between. Germline V gene data show CDR1 as SGHAT and CDR2 as FQNNGV. CDR3 length: 13 amino acids. The CDR3 DNA reads as TGTGCCAGCAGCTTAGACTCTAACTATGGCTACACCTTC. The encoded protein is CASSLDSNYGYTF.

A few counts support this clone. The gene calls are TRBV7-8 and TRBJ2-1; TRBD2 agrees at 9 bases. Germline-derived CDR1 and CDR2 are SGHVS and FQNEAQ. CDR3 length: 15 amino acids. V lost 3 bases and J lost 6; bases outside the gene matches: 6. The CDR3 protein is CASSFGGRATNEQFF. The CDR3 DNA follows: TGTGCCAGCAGCTTCGGCGGGAGGGCCACCAATGAGCAGTTCTTC.

This clone is a singleton in its sample. The chain uses TRBV2 and TRBJ1-1; D remains ambiguous. The CDR3 spans 15 residues. V shed 1 base and J shed 1 base, with 10 bases lying between them. Germline V gene data show CDR1 as SNHLY and CDR2 as FYNNEI. The CDR3 DNA reads TGTGCCAGCAGTGAAGGAACGAGAAGGAACACTGAAGCTTTCTTT. This codes for CASSEGTRRNTEAFF.

The V call is TRBV27, the J call TRBJ1-5; 9 bases align to TRBD1. CDR1 and CDR2 (germline): MNHEY, SMNVEV (reference sequence). This CDR3 has 14 amino acids. Trimming at V came to 5 bases and at J to 5 bases, leaving 4 bases not matched to a gene. The CDR3 spells CASSNGQGHQPQHF. DNA for the CDR3: TGTGCCAGCAGTAATGGACAGGGGCATCAGCCCCAGCATTTT.

The V call is TRBV27, the J call TRBJ2-5; TRBD2 matches at 12 bases. With 5 bases clipped from V and 5 bases from J, the junction kept 6 bases outside the gene matches. The CDR3 loop spans 15 amino acids. Germline V gene sequence: CDR1 MNHEY, CDR2 SMNVEV (reference sequence). For the CDR3, the DNA is TGTGCCAGCAGTCTGACTAGCGGGAGTTTGGAGACCCAGTACTTC. This encodes CASSLTSGSLETQYF.

The chain combines TRBV18 with TRBJ1-2; 8 bases line up with TRBD1. Germline-derived CDR1 and CDR2 are KGHSH and LQKENI. The CDR3 is 17 residues long. V lost 3 bases, J lost 0 bases, and 9 bases stayed unmatched. Written as DNA, the CDR3 is TGTGCCAGCTCACCCCTTCCGGGACAGGACTCTAACTATGGCTACACCTTC. This gives the protein CASSPLPGQDSNYGYTF. Full variable domain (missing parts from reference TRBV18 and TRBJ1-2): NAGVMQNPRHLVRRRGQEARLRCSPMKGHSHVYWYRQLPEEGLKFMVYLQKENIIDESGMPKERFSAEFPKEGPSILRIQQVVRGDSAAYFCASSPLPGQDSNYGYTFGSGTRLTVV.

J is TRBJ2-3 and V is TRBV7-9; D call uncertain. Germline CDR1 reads SEHNR; CDR2 reads FQNEAQ (reference sequence). V was shortened by 1 base and J by 2 bases, with 7 bases between the two germline ends. This CDR3 spans 14 amino acids. CDR3 in amino acids: CASSLGADTDTQYF. CDR3 nucleotides: TGTGCCAGCAGCTTAGGGGCAGACACAGATACGCAGTATTTT.

The CDR3 sequence: CASSSRGEQFF. CDR3 in DNA: TGTGCCAGCAGCTCGCGGGGTGAGCAGTTCTTC. The V gene is TRBV9, the J gene TRBJ2-1; tentative D call: TRBD2 (6 bases). Trimming stripped 4 bases from V and 9 bases from J, with 8 bases between. Germline V gene lookup returns CDR1 SGDLS and CDR2 YYNGEE. The CDR3 contains 11 residues.

This chain joins TRBV4-2 and TRBJ2-5; 8 bases line up with TRBD2. The V segment lost 1 base and the J segment 5 bases; nucleotides outside the gene matches: 6. Germline loops: CDR1 LGHNA, CDR2 YNFKEQ. This CDR3 is 15 amino acids long. The CDR3 protein is CASSQARGGSETQYF. The CDR3 bases are TGTGCCAGCAGCCAAGCCCGGGGGGGGTCGGAGACCCAGTACTTC.

This clone was detected only a few times. The J gene is TRBJ2-5, the V gene TRBV4-3; TRBD2 matches 14 bases. CDR3 size: 16 residues. The ends lost 2 bases at V and 9 bases at J; junction bases unmatched: 8. The germline gives CDR1 LGHNA, CDR2 YSLEER. For the CDR3, the DNA is TGCGCCAGCAGCCAATCCGGGACTAGCGGGAGAAGTGCCCAGTACTTC. Its translation: CASSQSGTSGRSAQYF.

The chain is built from TRBV6-1 and TRBJ2-3; 7 nucleotides agree with TRBD2. The J segment lost 2 bases and the V segment lost 4 bases, leaving 6 bases of the junction unmatched. The CDR3 sequence is 15 residues long. Germline V lookup: CDR1 MNHNS, CDR2 SASEGT. This CDR3 reads CASSVRDYLTDTQYF. CDR3 nucleotides: TGTGCCAGCAGTGTCCGGGACTACCTCACAGATACGCAGTATTTT.

This clone was seen once. V and J are TRBV5-4 and TRBJ1-6; 7 nucleotides line up with TRBD1. V gave up 3 bases and J gave up 5 bases; unmatched junction bases: 5. CDR1 and CDR2 (germline): SGHNT, YYREEE (reference sequence). The CDR3 has 15 amino acids. Here the CDR3 DNA reads TGTGCCAGCAGCTCCCGACAGGGCCATAATTCACCCCTCCACTTT. Translated: CASSSRQGHNSPLHF.

The chain is built from TRBV9 and TRBJ2-1; TRBD1 is a possible D gene (7 bases). The CDR3 runs to 13 residues. Germline CDR1 is SGDLS and CDR2 is YYNGEE. Trimming removed 1 base at V and 6 bases at J, with 8 bases between. The CDR3, as DNA: TGTGCCAGCAGCGTACAGGGGGGCAATGAGCAGTTCTTC. It translates to CASSVQGGNEQFF.

The chain employs TRBV5-4 and TRBJ2-5, with D perhaps matching TRBD2 (5 bases). The V gene lost 5 bases and the J gene lost 4 bases, with 15 bases spanning the gap. CDR3 length equals 14 residues. Germline CDR1 SGHNT, CDR2 YYREEE (reference sequence). CDR3 amino acids: CASSPPARAETQYF. CDR3 nucleotides: TGTGCCAGCAGTCCTCCCGCGAGGGCAGAGACCCAGTACTTC.

This sequence joins TRBV30 and TRBJ1-2; 9 nucleotides line up with TRBD1. Trimming removed 2 bases from V and 4 bases from J; junction bases left unmatched: 17. The CDR3 has 18 residues. Germline V gene lookup returns CDR1 GTSNPN and CDR2 SVGIG (reference sequence). The chain's CDR3 is CAWSPSLRDRDQGYGYTF. As DNA, the CDR3 is TGTGCCTGGAGTCCATCCCTCCGGGACAGGGACCAGGGCTATGGCTACACCTTC.

This sequence joins TRBV6-5 and TRBJ1-2; 8 bases are a match to TRBD1. CDR3 size: 14 residues. Germline V gene sequence: CDR1 MNHEY, CDR2 SVGAGI. The trim removed 4 bases at V and 4 bases at J, leaving 5 bases unmatched. CDR3 nucleotide sequence: TGTGCCAGCAGTTTGACAGGGGTGTCCTATGGCTACACCTTC. Translation gives CASSLTGVSYGYTF.

This chain connects TRBV6-1 to TRBJ2-3; 7 bases fit TRBD2. There are 13 residues in the CDR3. V lost 6 bases to trimming and J lost 3 bases; unmatched junction nucleotides: 3. Looked up from germline, CDR1 is MNHNS and CDR2 is SASEGT. The chain's CDR3 is CASRREGTDTQYF. The CDR3 DNA is TGTGCCAGCAGGAGGGAGGGGACAGATACGCAGTATTTT.

The chain uses TRBV29-1 and TRBJ2-1, with D possibly being TRBD2 (5 bases). Trimming took off 4 bases at V and 8 bases at J, with 15 bases between the two ends. CDR1 SQVTM and CDR2 ANQGSEA come from the germline V gene. The CDR3 is 13 residues long. CDR3 sequence reads: CSVGRGVTDEQFF. The CDR3 coding sequence is TGCAGCGTTGGTCGGGGAGTGACGGATGAGCAGTTCTTC.

The chain couples TRBV25-1 to TRBJ2-7; 7 bases align to TRBD1. This CDR3 has 13 amino acids. V lost 2 bases, J lost 4 bases, and 2 bases stayed unmatched. CDR1 and CDR2 from the germline V gene are MGHDK and SYGVNS. In DNA, the CDR3 is TGTGCCAGCAGTGAACGGACAGGATACGAGCAGTACTTC. This translates into CASSERTGYEQYF.

This clone was detected only a few times. The chain is built from TRBV29-1 and TRBJ1-2, with no clear D. CDR3 size: 13 residues. The V end was cut by 5 bases, the J end by 1 base, with 11 bases between. Germline V gene lookup returns CDR1 SQVTM and CDR2 ANQGSEA. This CDR3 is CSVTTIHNYGYTF. The CDR3 coding sequence is TGCAGCGTTACCACAATTCATAACTATGGCTACACCTTC. Full variable domain (remainder filled in from reference TRBV29-1 and TRBJ1-2): SAVISQKPSRDICQRGTSLTIQCQVDSQVTMMFWYRQQPGQSLTLIATANQGSEATYESGFVIDKFPISRPNLTFSTLTVSNMSPEDSSIYLCSVTTIHNYGYTFGSGTRLTVV.

V usage is TRBV9 and J usage is TRBJ2-3; 11 bases fit TRBD2. The CDR3 is made up of 16 amino acids. The V gene's germline CDR1 is SGDLS and CDR2 YYNGEE. V dropped 3 bases and J dropped 0; count of bases not matched to a gene: 3. In DNA form, the CDR3 reads TGTGCCAGCAGCGGGGGACTAGCGGCTAGCACAGATACGCAGTATTTT. Amino acid sequence: CASSGGLAASTDTQYF. Filled out from reference TRBV9 and TRBJ2-3, the complete variable domain reads DSGVTQTPKHLITATGQRVTLRCSPRSGDLSVYWYQQSLDQGLQFLIQYYNGEERAKGNILERFSAQQFPDLHSELNLSSLELGDSALYFCASSGGLAASTDTQYFGPGTRLTVL.

J is TRBJ2-1 and V is TRBV5-1; 10 bases agree with TRBD2. CDR3 length: 15 amino acids. Germline CDR1 SGHRS, CDR2 YFSETQ. J was trimmed by 0 bases and V by 4 bases; bases with no gene match: 1. The DNA of the CDR3 is TGCGCCAGCAGCCCTAGCGGGAGCTCCTACAATGAGCAGTTCTTC. Its translation: CASSPSGSSYNEQFF.

The genes are TRBV7-9 and TRBJ2-7; 9 bases match TRBD1. This CDR3 spans 14 amino acids. The germline V gene has CDR1 SEHNR and CDR2 FQNEAQ (reference sequence). Losses at the gene ends were 5 bases for V and 5 bases for J; bases not matched to a gene: 7. CDR3 nucleotides: TGTGCCAGCAGCCGGGACAGGGACGTCAACGAGCAGTACTTC. Amino acid sequence: CASSRDRDVNEQYF.